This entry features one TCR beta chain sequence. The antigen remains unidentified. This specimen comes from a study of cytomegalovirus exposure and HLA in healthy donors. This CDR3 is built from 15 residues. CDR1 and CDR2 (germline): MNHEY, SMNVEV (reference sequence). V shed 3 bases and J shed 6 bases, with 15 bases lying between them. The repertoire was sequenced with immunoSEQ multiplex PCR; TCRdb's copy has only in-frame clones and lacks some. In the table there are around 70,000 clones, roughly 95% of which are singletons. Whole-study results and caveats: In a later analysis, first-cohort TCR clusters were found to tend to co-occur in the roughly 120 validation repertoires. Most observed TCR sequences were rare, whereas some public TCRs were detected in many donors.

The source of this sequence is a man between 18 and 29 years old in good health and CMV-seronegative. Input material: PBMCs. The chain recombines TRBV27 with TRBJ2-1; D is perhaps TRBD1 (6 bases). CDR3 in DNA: TGTGCCAGCAGTTTCATCCCACAGGGAATCAATGAGCAGTTCTTC. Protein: CASSFIPQGINEQFF.